The 7 T cell receptor beta chains given below trace back to one sample, sequenced in a study of technical replicates of blood from several donors. Method: immunoSEQ multiplex PCR; TCRdb's copy keeps in-frame clones and lacks some. The sample holds 98,000 or so clones, approximately 96% seen once. Source material: T cells isolated from PBMCs. These receptors originate from a human donor in good health.

The genes are TRBV9 and TRBJ2-1, with a weak D call TRBD2 (7 bases). Looked up from germline, CDR1 is SGDLS and CDR2 is YYNGEE. V shed 7 bases and J shed 4 bases, with 18 bases lying between them. The CDR3 loop spans 15 amino acids. CDR3 sequence reads: CASHRGADPYNEQFF. The CDR3 DNA reads TGTGCCAGCCACCGGGGGGCCGACCCTTACAATGAGCAGTTCTTC.

V gene TRBV11-2 combines with J gene TRBJ2-5; 14 nucleotides line up with TRBD2. Germline-derived CDR1 and CDR2 are SGHAT and FQNNGV. This CDR3 has 18 residues. Losses at the gene ends were 5 bases for V and 5 bases for J; bases not matched to a gene: 13. The DNA of the CDR3 is TGTGCCAGCAGCGCTCGACTAGCGGGAGGGCCCAGGTCGGAGACCCAGTACTTC. It specifies CASSARLAGGPRSETQYF.

The V call is TRBV9, the J call TRBJ2-1, with D hard to call. There are 16 residues in the CDR3. Deletions cut 1 base from V and 4 bases from J, with 15 bases between. Per the germline V gene, CDR1 is SGDLS and CDR2 is YYNGEE. The CDR3 region is CASSVSVSPIYNEQFF. The CDR3 coding sequence is TGTGCCAGCAGCGTATCGGTATCCCCGATATACAATGAGCAGTTCTTC.

This chain joins TRBV19 and TRBJ2-1; 8 positions agree with TRBD2. CDR1 and CDR2 (germline): LNHDA, SQIVND (reference sequence). Trimming removed 7 bases from V and 7 bases from J; junction bases left unmatched: 6. The CDR3 loop spans 13 amino acids. The CDR3 loop is CASTRGTRNEQFF. The CDR3 DNA reads as TGTGCCAGTACCCGTGGGACTAGAAATGAGCAGTTCTTC.

This chain joins TRBV5-8 and TRBJ2-1; D is perhaps TRBD2 (5 bases). The CDR3 has 16 amino acids. CDR1 is SGHTS and CDR2 is YDEGEE in the germline V gene. V gave up 7 bases and J gave up 10 bases, with 27 bases separating them. The CDR3 sequence: CASEEQTLAPVPEQFF. In DNA form, the CDR3 reads TGTGCCAGCGAAGAACAGACCCTAGCCCCTGTCCCGGAGCAGTTCTTC. Variable domain in full (rest from reference TRBV5-8 and TRBJ2-1): EAGVTQSPTHLIKTRGQQATLRCSPISGHTSVYWYQQALGLGLQFLLWYDEGEERNRGNFPPRFSGRQFPNYSSELNVNALELEDSALYLCASEEQTLAPVPEQFFGPGTRLTVL.

This clone was recorded only once. The chain combines TRBV10-3 with TRBJ2-5; 14 bases are shared with TRBD2. Unmatched junction bases numbered 10, after V lost 5 bases and J lost 5 bases. This CDR3 spans 17 amino acids. The germline gives CDR1 ENHRY, CDR2 SYGVKD. The CDR3 sequence is CAISSRLAGGPGETQYF. In DNA form, the CDR3 reads TGTGCCATCAGTTCTCGACTAGCGGGAGGGCCTGGGGAGACCCAGTACTTC.

J is TRBJ1-5 and V is TRBV6-1, with a possible D match to TRBD1 (6 bases). The CDR3 totals 15 residues. V lost 3 bases and J lost 2, with 11 bases in between. The germline V gene encodes CDR1 MNHNS and CDR2 SASEGT. The CDR3 loop reads CASSEVEGGNQPQHF. CDR3 nucleotide sequence: TGTGCCAGCAGTGAGGTCGAGGGGGGCAATCAGCCCCAGCATTTT.